This T cell receptor beta chain was identified in a study of shared clonotypes between healthy human individuals. About the study: Each donor contributed plates that comprised three CD4 naive, three CD4 memory, two CD8 naive and one CD8 memory.

Clones were read by immunoSEQ multiplex PCR, and TCRdb kept only the in-frame ones, dropping some. The repertoire includes roughly 2 million clones, 90% to 95% of them detected once, and approximately 0.13% sits in the top ten. Trimming pared 0 bases from V and 5 bases from J, leaving 11 bases between. Germline-derived CDR1 and CDR2 are SGHAT and FQDESV (reference sequence). The CDR3 totals 14 residues. The TCR was taken from a man younger than 30 in good health. This chain uses TRBV11-1 with TRBJ2-7, with a possible D match to TRBD2 (5 bases). The sample consisted of naive CD4+ T cells sorted from blood. Stated subset: CD45RA+ positively selected. The CDR3 DNA is TGTGCCAGCAGCTTAGCCGCAGCCGGGAACGAGCAGTACTTC. It specifies CASSLAAAGNEQYF. The whole variable domain, filled in from reference TRBV11-1 and TRBJ2-7, reads EAEVAQSPRYKITEKSQAVAFWCDPISGHATLYWYRQILGQGPELLVQFQDESVVDDSQLPKDRFSAERLKGVDSTLKIQPAELGDSAMYLCASSLAAAGNEQYFGPGTRLTVT.